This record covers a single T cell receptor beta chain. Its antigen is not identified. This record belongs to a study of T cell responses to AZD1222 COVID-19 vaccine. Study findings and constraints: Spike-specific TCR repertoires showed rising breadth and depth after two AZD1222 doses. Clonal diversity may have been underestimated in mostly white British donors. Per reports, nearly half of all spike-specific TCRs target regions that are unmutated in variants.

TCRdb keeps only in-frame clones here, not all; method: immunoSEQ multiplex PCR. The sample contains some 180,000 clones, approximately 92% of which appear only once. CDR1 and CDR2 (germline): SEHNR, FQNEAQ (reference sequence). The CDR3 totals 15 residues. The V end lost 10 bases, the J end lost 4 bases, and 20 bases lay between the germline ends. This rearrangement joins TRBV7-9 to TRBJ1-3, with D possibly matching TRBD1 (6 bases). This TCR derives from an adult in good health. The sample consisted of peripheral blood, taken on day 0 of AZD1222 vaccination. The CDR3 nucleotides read TGTGCCACCCTCCCGTCAGGGGCGCCCGGAAACACCATATATTTT. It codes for CATLPSGAPGNTIYF. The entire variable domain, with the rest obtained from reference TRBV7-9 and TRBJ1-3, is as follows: DTGVSQNPRHKITKRGQNVTFRCDPISEHNRLYWYRQTLGQGPEFLTYFQNEAQLEKSRLLSDRFSAERPKGSFSTLEIQRTEQGDSAMYLCATLPSGAPGNTIYFGEGSWLTVV.